A single sample is the source of the 21 T cell receptor beta chains below, sequenced in a study of Tregs in tolerant kidney transplant recipients. Assay used: immunoSEQ multiplex PCR; TCRdb lists only in-frame clones, some missing. The data contain about 110,000 clones, around 90% of them singletons. Sequencing used CD4+ T cells from blood, obtained before the transplant. The receptors were sampled from a human donor who received a combined kidney and bone marrow transplant.

This chain uses TRBV5-1 with TRBJ2-1; 12 bases map to TRBD2. Losses at the gene ends were 5 bases for V and 3 bases for J; bases not matched to a gene: 3. The germline V gene has CDR1 SGHRS and CDR2 YFSETQ. The CDR3 covers 15 residues. CDR3 protein: CASRTSGSYYNEQFF. The CDR3 bases are TGCGCCAGCAGGACTAGCGGGAGTTACTACAATGAGCAGTTCTTC.

The chain uses TRBV19 and TRBJ1-4; D gene ambiguous. Deletions cut 7 bases from V and 6 bases from J, with 15 bases between. The CDR3 totals 14 residues. CDR1 LNHDA and CDR2 SQIVND come from the germline V gene (reference sequence). CDR3 loop: CASKNQERDEKLFF. The CDR3 DNA reads TGTGCCAGTAAGAATCAGGAAAGAGATGAAAAACTGTTTTTT.

The chain carries TRBV7-2 and TRBJ2-5, with 11 bases aligning to TRBD1. This CDR3 has 16 amino acids. The V gene's germline CDR1 is SGHTA and CDR2 FQGNSA. With V trimmed by 5 bases and J by 5 bases, 10 bases remained unmatched. The DNA for the CDR3 is TGTGCCAGCAGCCCAAGGCGGACAGGGGGCATGGAGACCCAGTACTTC. It encodes CASSPRRTGGMETQYF.

This chain joins TRBV21-1 and TRBJ1-5; TRBD1 is the table's D call and was not checked against the DNA. TRBV21-1 is described as a pseudogene. The length of the CDR3 is 20 residues. The CDR3 sequence is CASSTLTRDRGPYSNQPQHF. CDR3 DNA: TGTGCCAGCAGCACCCTCACCCGGGACAGGGGGCCTTATAGCAATCAGCCCCAGCATTTT.

This chain links TRBV11-3 with TRBJ2-2, with D maybe TRBD2 (6 bases). V lost 1 base, J lost 4 bases, and 13 bases lay in between. Germline values: CDR1 SGHNT, CDR2 YENEEA. The CDR3 has 16 residues. CDR3 sequence: CASSLAGGKGTGELFF. The CDR3 coding sequence is TGTGCCAGCAGCTTAGCCGGCGGGAAGGGCACCGGGGAGCTGTTTTTT.

This rearrangement joins TRBV11-2 to TRBJ2-2; 7 bases fit TRBD1. The V gene's germline CDR1 is SGHAT and CDR2 FQNNGV. This CDR3 contains 16 residues. The V segment lost 6 bases and the J segment 5 bases; nucleotides outside the gene matches: 12. Here the CDR3 reads CASRLTGSLGTGELFF. CDR3 bases: TGTGCCAGCAGACTGACAGGGAGCCTTGGGACCGGGGAGCTGTTTTTT.

The chain couples TRBV6-6 to TRBJ2-3, with TRBD2 as a possible D gene (6 bases). V lost 5 bases and J lost 2, with 14 bases in between. Germline CDR1 reads MNHNY; CDR2 reads SVGAGI (reference sequence). The CDR3 contains 15 residues. For the CDR3, the DNA is TGTGCCAGCAGTCACGGGAGTCTCGACACAGATACGCAGTATTTT. Encoded protein: CASSHGSLDTDTQYF.

In this sample, this clone turned up a few times. This chain connects TRBV2 to TRBJ2-5; D may be TRBD2 (5 bases). The V gene's germline CDR1 is SNHLY and CDR2 FYNNEI. V lost 3 bases and J lost 4, with 6 bases in between. This CDR3 has 12 residues. CDR3 region: CASSDRGETQYF. The CDR3 DNA follows: TGTGCCAGCAGTGATCGGGGAGAGACCCAGTACTTC.

This clone has a handful of counts. V and J are TRBV6-5 and TRBJ2-7, with a weak D call TRBD2 (6 bases). The length of the CDR3 is 14 residues. The V end was cut by 6 bases, the J end by 3 bases, with 15 bases between. Germline CDR1 MNHEY, CDR2 SVGAGI. The CDR3 sequence: CASSRDLRGYEQYF. In nucleotides, the CDR3 is TGTGCCAGCAGCCGGGACTTACGGGGCTACGAGCAGTACTTC.

V and J are TRBV4-3 and TRBJ2-7, with D maybe TRBD2 (6 bases). V was shortened by 1 base and J by 0 bases, with 10 bases between the two germline ends. The CDR3 loop spans 15 amino acids. CDR1 LGHNA and CDR2 YSLEER come from the germline V gene. The CDR3 nucleotides read TGCGCCAGCAGCCAAGTAAGCGGGCTCTCCTACGAGCAGTACTTC. Its translation is CASSQVSGLSYEQYF.

On this clone: Other DNA sequences in this sample translate to the same CDR3. The chain uses TRBV5-1 and TRBJ1-2, with 9 positions matching TRBD1. Per germline, CDR1 SGHRS and CDR2 YFSETQ. The CDR3 runs to 14 residues. Trimming at V came to 0 bases and at J to 5 bases, leaving 2 bases not matched to a gene. In DNA, the CDR3 is TGCGCCAGCAGCTTGGCGGACAGGGGATATGGCTACACCTTC. Translating it yields CASSLADRGYGYTF.

By its share, this clone is medium-sized. The chain is built from TRBV13 and TRBJ1-4, with D perhaps TRBD1 (6 bases). Germline CDR1 reads PRHDT; CDR2 reads FYEKMQ (reference sequence). CDR3 size: 12 residues. Between the trimmed V and J ends, which lost 3 bases and 8 bases, there was a span of 7 bases. In DNA, the CDR3 is TGTGCCAGCAGCTTCGGACAGGAAAAACTGTTTTTT. It yields the protein CASSFGQEKLFF.

This chain connects TRBV20-1 to TRBJ1-5; D is unclear. The CDR3 runs to 10 residues. CDR1 DFQATT and CDR2 SNEGSKA come from the germline V gene (reference sequence). V was cut by 5 bases and J by 9 bases, with 8 bases left in between. The CDR3 region has the DNA TGCAGTGCTGAAGAGCCGCCCCAGCATTTT. The encoded protein is CSAEEPPQHF.

The chain links TRBV6-5 to TRBJ2-2; D perhaps matches TRBD1 (6 bases). The germline CDR1 and CDR2 sequences are MNHEY and SVGAGI. The V end lost 5 bases, the J end lost 1 base, and 11 bases lay between the germline ends. The CDR3 is made up of 15 amino acids. The CDR3 DNA sequence: TGTGCCAGCAGTACAACAGGGAGGAACACCGGGGAGCTGTTTTTT. It codes for CASSTTGRNTGELFF.

This sequence joins TRBV28 and TRBJ1-2, with D perhaps TRBD1 (5 bases). CDR1 and CDR2 from the germline V gene are MDHEN and SYDVKM. This CDR3 is 15 amino acids long. V lost 5 bases and J 3 bases, leaving 16 bases between the germline ends. For the CDR3, the DNA is TGTGCCAGCAGTCCAGGGCCCAAGGCCGACTATGGCTACACCTTC. This gives the protein CASSPGPKADYGYTF.

The chain couples TRBV19 to TRBJ1-5; D gene ambiguous. This CDR3 spans 15 amino acids. Trimming pared 7 bases from V and 0 bases from J, leaving 13 bases between. From germline, CDR1 is LNHDA and CDR2 SQIVND (reference sequence). DNA of the CDR3: TGTGCCAGTAAATTTGATCCCTATAGCAATCAGCCCCAGCATTTT. Its translation: CASKFDPYSNQPQHF.

This chain joins TRBV6-5 and TRBJ2-4; D possibly corresponds to TRBD1 (7 bases). Trimming took off 5 bases at V and 1 base at J, with 12 bases between the two ends. The germline CDR1 and CDR2 sequences are MNHEY and SVGAGI. The CDR3 is made up of 15 amino acids. The CDR3 DNA reads TGTGCCAGCAGTGGCAGGGGGGATGCCAAAAACATTCAGTACTTC. It translates to CASSGRGDAKNIQYF.

The rearrangement links TRBV5-6 to TRBJ2-5, with TRBD1 matching over 8 bases. Looked up from germline, CDR1 is SGHDT and CDR2 is YYEEEE. The V gene end was trimmed by 3 bases and the J gene end by 5 bases; junction bases not matched to a gene: 12. The CDR3 contains 16 residues. The chain's CDR3 is CASSWLRDRPRETQYF. As DNA, the CDR3 is TGTGCCAGCAGCTGGCTCCGGGACAGGCCTCGGGAGACCCAGTACTTC.

The rearrangement joins TRBV30 to TRBJ2-7; 10 bases agree with TRBD2. CDR1 and CDR2 from the germline V gene are GTSNPN and SVGIG (reference sequence). The V and J ends lost 8 bases and 2 bases, in that order; junction bases with no gene match: 21. The CDR3 is 18 residues long. The CDR3 is CALTRGPYTSGTPYEQYF. DNA of the CDR3: TGTGCCCTAACAAGGGGGCCCTACACTAGCGGGACACCCTACGAGCAGTACTTC. Full variable domain (missing parts from reference TRBV30 and TRBJ2-7): SQTIHQWPATLVQPVGSPLSLECTVEGTSNPNLYWYRQAAGRGLQLLFYSVGIGQISSEVPQNLSASRPQDRQFILSSKKLLLSDSGFYLCALTRGPYTSGTPYEQYFGPGTRLTVT.

J is TRBJ2-3 and V is TRBV2; D remains unclear. V was trimmed by 6 bases and J by 6 bases, leaving 7 bases between them. Germline CDR1 reads SNHLY; CDR2 reads FYNNEI. The CDR3 is 11 amino acids. Here the CDR3 reads CASRLRDTQYF. CDR3 nucleotide sequence: TGTGCCAGCAGGTTACGGGATACGCAGTATTTT.

The V gene is TRBV10-3, the J gene TRBJ2-7; TRBD2 agrees at 11 bases. This CDR3 has 17 residues. CDR1 is ENHRY, CDR2 SYGVKD, per germline. J gave up 4 bases and V 1 base, and 9 bases lay outside the gene matches. The CDR3 nucleotides are TGTGCCATCAGTGAGTTGGGGACTAGCGGCGGGATGTACGAGCAGTACTTC. Translation gives CAISELGTSGGMYEQYF.